The 25 T cell receptor beta chains listed next were all sequenced from one sample in a study of CD8+CD57+ T cells in acquired aplastic anemia. Using genomic DNA as the template, TCR beta VDJ and CDR3 profiling was carried out. TCRdb ran MiXCR on the reads and lists one entry per CDR3 protein. The sample has 400,000 to 450,000 distinct CDR3 sequences; 55% to 70% are singletons. The sample consisted of sorted CD4+, CD8+, or CD8+CD57+ T cells (not recorded which) from PBMCs. The receptors come from a human donor in good health, serving as a control.

Points on this clonotype: The germline gene is not matched at one end of the junction; a read error may be the cause. The rearrangement links TRBV20-1 to TRBJ2-2; 9 bases fit TRBD1. The CDR3 has 15 amino acids. CDR1 and CDR2 (germline): DFQATT, SNEGSKA (reference sequence). In DNA, the CDR3 is TGCAGTGCTAGCAACAGGGGGCGGAACGCCGGGGAGCTGTTTTTT. It encodes CSASNRGRNAGELFF.

This chain uses TRBV5-8 with TRBJ2-7; D is unclear. The CDR3 is 14 residues long. V gave up 4 bases and J gave up 0 bases, with 11 bases separating them. Germline V gene sequence: CDR1 SGHTS, CDR2 YDEGEE. CDR3 amino acids: CASSPQVLSYEQYF. The CDR3 region has the DNA TGTGCCAGCAGCCCCCAGGTTCTCTCCTACGAGCAGTACTTC.

Concerning this clonotype itself: The conserved phenylalanine or tryptophan is not found at the CDR3 terminus, so this likely reflects a read error. The limits of the CDR3 on the DNA are not certain, so only TCRdb's listed CDR3 is given. The genes are TRBV7-3 and TRBJ1-1. The germline V gene encodes CDR1 SGHTA and CDR2 FQGTGA. Inclusive of both ends, the CDR3 amounts to 13 amino acids. The CDR3 loop is CASSLSGRTLKLS.

This clonotype was detected ten times or more. CDR3 sequence (DNA): TGTGCCAGCAGCCAAGGGGGGAGGCGTCAGCCCCAGCATTTT. Amino acids: CASSQGGRRQPQHF. The J gene is TRBJ1-5, the V gene TRBV3-1; D is possibly TRBD1 (5 bases). Trimming cost V 1 base and J 6 bases, with 10 bases left between them. Germline values: CDR1 LGHDT, CDR2 YNNKEL (reference sequence). The CDR3 length is 14 residues.

In the case of this clonotype: The conserved final phenylalanine or tryptophan is absent from the CDR3, which likely points to a read error. The DNA is left out, because the CDR3 cannot be placed on it with certainty; the CDR3 is given as TCRdb lists it. The chain uses TRBV19 and TRBJ1-1; TRBD1 was called by the table and not checked on the DNA. Germline CDR1 is LNHDA and CDR2 is SQIVND (reference sequence). The CDR3 contains 16 residues when both ends are counted. The CDR3 loop is CASSQSEGRTYEQSFV.

The chain has TRBV7-4 and TRBJ2-5; no firm D call. The J call may be mistaken, given a closer DNA end match to TRBJ2-1. The CDR3 contains 14 residues. Germline V CDR1 and CDR2: SGHVT, SQSDAQ. This chain's CDR3 is CASSVVPTTNTQFF. CDR3 in DNA: TGTGCCAGCAGCGTAGTACCCACGACCAATACCCAGTTCTTC.

This chain joins TRBV20-1 and TRBJ2-5; D is perhaps TRBD2 (5 bases). Germline values: CDR1 DFQATT, CDR2 SNEGSKA (reference sequence). CDR3 length: 13 residues. The germline V and J ends were trimmed by 2 bases and 9 bases, with 16 bases remaining between them. The CDR3 is CSARQGQEASQYF. In nucleotides, the CDR3 is TGCAGTGCTAGACAAGGGCAGGAGGCGTCCCAGTACTTC.

Concerning this clonotype: The junction departs from germline at one end; a sequencing error may be responsible. The chain is built from TRBV29-1 and TRBJ2-1; D might be TRBD1 (6 bases). The germline gives CDR1 SQVTM, CDR2 ANQGSEA. CDR3 length: 14 amino acids. The CDR3 spells CTVKADEGVNEQFF. The CDR3 DNA is TGCACCGTTAAAGCGGACGAGGGGGTGAATGAGCAGTTCTTC.

This clonotype showed up just a few times. The rearrangement uses TRBV10-3 and TRBJ2-7; D may be TRBD2 (7 bases). Germline CDR1 and CDR2: ENHRY and SYGVKD. V was clipped by 10 bases and J by 0 bases, with 16 bases between them. The CDR3 loop spans 14 amino acids. Here the CDR3 DNA reads TGTGCCAGTCGGGGGGAACAGGGCTCCTACGAGCAGTACTTC. As protein: CASRGEQGSYEQYF.

A remark on this clonotype: This may stem from a read error, because a much larger clone lies one nucleotide away. Without the conserved terminal phenylalanine or tryptophan, this CDR3 likely stems from a read error. The chain employs TRBV10-3 and TRBJ2-1, with D unclear. The CDR3 consists of 16 residues. Germline CDR1 and CDR2: ENHRY and SYGVKD. Trimming removed 10 bases at V and 8 bases at J, with 27 bases between. The CDR3 DNA follows: TGTGCCAGCACTCCCCGGGTAGGGTCCCGGGTGTATGAGCAGTTCTCC. Translation: CASTPRVGSRVYEQFS.

This clonotype was observed once. A read error may account for a junction end that differs from germline. V and J are TRBV9 and TRBJ1-1; TRBD1 might be the D (6 bases). The CDR3 has 15 amino acids. Germline values: CDR1 SGDLS, CDR2 YYNGEE. CDR3 sequence reads: CASRVNTGPNNDAFF. Here the CDR3 DNA reads TGCGCCAGCAGGGTCAATACAGGGCCTAACAATGATGCTTTCTTT.

This clonotype was found once. This chain links TRBV5-4 with TRBJ1-5; the D gene is possibly TRBD1 (5 bases). Germline CDR1 reads SGHNT; CDR2 reads YYREEE (reference sequence). With 4 bases removed from V and 8 bases from J, the gap between germline ends came to 10 bases. This CDR3 region has 12 residues. The CDR3 DNA reads TGTGCCAGCAGCCTCGACAGCGAGCCCCAGCATTTT. Residues: CASSLDSEPQHF.

This clonotype is medium-sized. The rearrangement joins TRBV15 to TRBJ1-6; tentative D call: TRBD1 (5 bases). The CDR3 is made up of 15 amino acids. CDR1 is LNHNV, CDR2 YYDKDF, per germline (reference sequence). The V end lost 3 bases, the J end lost 9 bases, and 15 bases lay between the germline ends. CDR3 loop: CATSRVRDRTSPLHF. The CDR3 DNA is TGTGCCACCAGCAGGGTCAGGGATCGGACTTCACCCCTCCACTTT.

As to this clonotype: The CDR3 carries no conserved terminal phenylalanine or tryptophan, so it likely arises from a read error. No DNA is shown, since the ends of the CDR3 on it are uncertain; the CDR3 is the one TCRdb lists. The gene calls are TRBV7-6 and TRBJ2-3; TRBD2, the table's D call, lacks a check against the DNA. The germline gives CDR1 SGHVS, CDR2 FNYEAQ. The CDR3 length is 12 residues, termini included. This CDR3 is CASRPPGVAGDV.

A single count supports this clonotype. The CDR3 ends on some other residue instead of the conserved phenylalanine or tryptophan, so this is likely a read error. No DNA is shown, since the ends of the CDR3 on it are uncertain; the CDR3 is the one TCRdb lists. This chain uses TRBV7-2 with TRBJ2-7. Per the germline V gene, CDR1 is SGHTA and CDR2 is FQGNSA. From its first to its last residue, the CDR3 has 13 amino acids. The CDR3 sequence is CASSICQAEQLFG.

The chain couples TRBV12-3 or TRBV12-4 to TRBJ1-2; 8 bases line up with TRBD1. The CDR3 runs to 15 residues. V dropped 7 bases and J dropped 5; count of bases not matched to a gene: 12. CDR3 sequence (DNA): TGTGCCAGCACCCAACTTGAGGGACAGGCGTATGGCTACACCTTC. Protein product: CASTQLEGQAYGYTF.

This clonotype was counted once. The CDR3 spells CASSPLVQGTKAGVLFF. The CDR3 region has the DNA TGTGCCAGTAGTCCCCTCGTACAAGGCACCAAAGCTGGGGTTCTGTTTTTT. The chain carries TRBV19 and TRBJ2-2; D is uncertain. Trimming removed 5 bases at V and 14 bases at J, with 30 bases between. CDR1 is LNHDA, CDR2 SQIVND, per germline (reference sequence). The CDR3 length is 17 residues. The full variable domain, rest sourced from reference TRBV19 and TRBJ2-2, is DGGITQSPKYLFRKEGQNVTLSCEQNLNHDAMYWYRQDPGQGLRLIYYSQIVNDFQKGDIAEGYSVSREKKESFPLTVTSAQKNPTAFYLCASSPLVQGTKAGVLFFGEGSRLTVL.

About this clonotype itself: A read error is possible here, since a much larger clone lies one base away. The J gene is TRBJ1-3, the V gene TRBV5-1, with TRBD1 as a possible D gene (5 bases). Per germline, CDR1 SGHRS and CDR2 YFSETQ. This CDR3 comprises 16 residues. The CDR3 nucleotides read TGTGCCAGCAGCCAAGAAGCGGGGGAATCTGGAAACACCATATATTTT. Its protein product is CASSQEAGESGNTIYF. Variable domain in full (rest from reference TRBV5-1 and TRBJ1-3): KAGVTQTPRYLIKTRGQQVTLSCSPISGHRSVSWYQQTPGQGLQFLFEYFSETQRNKGNFPGRFSGRQFSNSRSEMNVSTLELGDSALYLCASSQEAGESGNTIYFGEGSWLTVV.

J is TRBJ2-2 and V is TRBV30, with D possibly matching TRBD1 (5 bases). The length of the CDR3 is 17 residues. Germline V gene lookup returns CDR1 GTSNPN and CDR2 SVGIG (reference sequence). V was clipped by 2 bases and J by 4 bases, with 20 bases between them. This CDR3 reads CAWSQEIGASGTGELFF. CDR3 bases: TGTGCCTGGAGTCAGGAGATTGGGGCCTCGGGCACCGGGGAGCTGTTTTTT.

This rearrangement joins TRBV20-1 to TRBJ2-1; D tentatively reads TRBD1 or TRBD2 (6 bases each). The V end was cut by 5 bases, the J end by 8 bases, with 19 bases between. The CDR3 is made up of 14 amino acids. Germline lookup yields CDR1 DFQATT and CDR2 SNEGSKA (reference sequence). In nucleotides, the CDR3 is TGCAGTGCTGGTAGACTCGGGGGCGAACATGAGCAGTTCTTC. As protein: CSAGRLGGEHEQFF.

This chain joins TRBV20-1 and TRBJ2-7; D assignment may be TRBD1 or TRBD2 (5 bases each). The CDR3 spans 12 residues. V was shortened by 5 bases and J by 7 bases, with 15 bases between the two germline ends. CDR1 and CDR2 (germline): DFQATT, SNEGSKA (reference sequence). The CDR3 DNA reads TGCAGTGCTTGGGGACGGAACAATGAGCAGTACTTC. The encoded protein is CSAWGRNNEQYF.

The V call is TRBV24-1, the J call TRBJ2-1; tentative D call: TRBD2 (6 bases). This CDR3 region has 13 residues. Trimming removed 5 bases at V and 8 bases at J, with 12 bases between. Germline CDR1 KGHDR, CDR2 SFDVKD. CDR3 protein: CATSAPPGDEQFF. The CDR3 DNA sequence: TGTGCCACCAGTGCCCCGCCGGGGGATGAGCAGTTCTTC.

The genes are TRBV5-1 and TRBJ2-5; D unclear. This CDR3 comprises 14 residues. The V and J ends lost 3 bases and 5 bases respectively, with 14 bases between them. CDR1 is SGHRS, CDR2 YFSETQ, per germline. The CDR3: CASSSTRNTETQYF. The CDR3 DNA reads TGCGCCAGCAGCTCGACACGGAACACTGAGACCCAGTACTTC. Complete variable domain (other parts from reference TRBV5-1 and TRBJ2-5): KAGVTQTPRYLIKTRGQQVTLSCSPISGHRSVSWYQQTPGQGLQFLFEYFSETQRNKGNFPGRFSGRQFSNSRSEMNVSTLELGDSALYLCASSSTRNTETQYFGPGTRLLVL.

DNA of the CDR3: TGTGCCAGCAGCCCTGGATGCGATCAGCCCCAGCATTTT. Protein sequence: CASSPGCDQPQHF. The V and J genes are TRBV6-1 and TRBJ1-5, with D hard to call. The CDR3 sequence is 13 residues long. The germline V and J ends were trimmed by 6 bases and 5 bases, with 11 bases remaining between them. Looked up from germline, CDR1 is MNHNS and CDR2 is SASEGT.

This clonotype appeared once. The chain carries TRBV20-1 and TRBJ1-4; D gene unclear. Trimming removed 2 bases from V and 9 bases from J, with 16 bases in between. The CDR3 covers 14 residues. CDR1 DFQATT and CDR2 SNEGSKA come from the germline V gene (reference sequence). The CDR3: CSARTEGMNKKLFF. The DNA of the CDR3 is TGCAGTGCTAGAACGGAGGGCATGAACAAAAAACTGTTTTTT.